Following are 13 T cell receptor beta chains from one sample sequenced in a study of response to subunit inactivated influenza vaccine. TCRdb analysed the RT-PCR reads with MiXCR anew, one entry per CDR3 protein. The data contain some 570,000 distinct CDR3 sequences, about 11% of them seen just once; the ten biggest clones take up approximately 11%. These data were also reused for a study on T cells expressing NK-cell markers. Per that study: A 5'RACE template switching approach incorporating UMIs was used to make TCR beta cDNA.

Source: PBMCs from blood, taken on the day of vaccination. These receptors all stem from a man in his forties or fifties who received an inactivated influenza vaccine.

This clonotype was picked up a small number of times. The CDR3 here is CASSRRVITGELFF. As DNA, the CDR3 is TGTGCCAGCAGTCGCAGGGTAATCACCGGGGAGCTGTTTTTT. The J gene is TRBJ2-2, the V gene TRBV5-6; tentatively, D is TRBD1 (5 bases). The germline V gene encodes CDR1 SGHDT and CDR2 YYEEEE. The ends were cut back, 5 bases at V and 4 bases at J, with 12 bases in the middle. The CDR3 consists of 14 residues.

This clonotype was seen a few times. The J gene is TRBJ1-5, the V gene TRBV6-6; D uncertain. Trimming took off 7 bases at V and 5 bases at J, with 12 bases between the two ends. The CDR3 runs 13 residues. Germline CDR1 is MNHNY and CDR2 is SVGAGI (reference sequence). The CDR3 nucleotides are TGTGCCAGCATGCACATTCGGGATCAGCCCCAGCATTTT. The encoded protein is CASMHIRDQPQHF.

The chain combines TRBV29-1 with TRBJ2-2; perhaps TRBD1 as D (5 bases). The CDR3 sequence is 12 residues long. Trimming removed 4 bases from V and 2 bases from J, with 5 bases in between. Germline V gene data show CDR1 as SQVTM and CDR2 as ANQGSEA. CDR3 DNA sequence: TGCAGCGTTGGGACAAACACCGGGGAGCTGTTTTTT. Residues: CSVGTNTGELFF.

The table lists this clonotype with a few counts. This chain uses TRBV7-9 with TRBJ1-2; 8 bases match TRBD1. V lost 3 bases, J lost 4 bases, and 4 bases stayed unmatched. This CDR3 is 14 amino acids long. Looked up from germline, CDR1 is SEHNR and CDR2 is FQNEAQ (reference sequence). The CDR3 reads CASSFADRAYGYTF. The CDR3 nucleotides read TGTGCCAGCAGCTTCGCGGACAGGGCCTATGGCTACACCTTC. The variable domain in full, with the rest retrieved from reference TRBV7-9 and TRBJ1-2, is DTGVSQNPRHKITKRGQNVTFRCDPISEHNRLYWYRQTLGQGPEFLTYFQNEAQLEKSRLLSDRFSAERPKGSFSTLEIQRTEQGDSAMYLCASSFADRAYGYTFGSGTRLTVV.

This clonotype was recorded a few times. CDR3 sequence (DNA): TGTGCCAGCAGCTACCCAGTTGGGGAAAGCACAGATACGCAGTATTTT. This codes for CASSYPVGESTDTQYF. The chain joins TRBV7-9 to TRBJ2-3, with no clear D. CDR1 SEHNR and CDR2 FQNEAQ come from the germline V gene (reference sequence). This CDR3 is built from 16 residues. V was trimmed by 4 bases and J by 0 bases, leaving 14 bases between them.

Ten or more counts support this clonotype. The V and J genes are TRBV7-2 and TRBJ2-5; D gene uncertain. The CDR3 contains 15 residues. CDR1 SGHTA and CDR2 FQGNSA come from the germline V gene. V was pared by 2 bases and J by 5 bases, with 15 bases between. CDR3 nucleotides: TGTGCCAGCAGCTTAACCGTCAACCCCCGGGAGACCCAGTACTTC. Its protein is CASSLTVNPRETQYF.

This clonotype was seen more than once but under ten times. The rearrangement uses TRBV12-3 or TRBV12-4 and TRBJ2-1; 9 nucleotides match TRBD2. J gave up 7 bases and V 6 bases, and 4 bases lay outside the gene matches. The CDR3 has 13 residues. This CDR3 reads CASRWTSENEQFF. The CDR3 coding sequence is TGTGCCAGCAGGTGGACTAGCGAGAATGAGCAGTTCTTC.

This clonotype has only a few counts. The chain links TRBV6-5 to TRBJ2-1; D remains unclear. CDR3 length: 15 residues. Germline values: CDR1 MNHEY, CDR2 SVGAGI. V lost 2 bases and J lost 0, with 8 bases in between. CDR3 coding DNA: TGTGCCAGCAGTTACGGGATGCCCTCCTACAATGAGCAGTTCTTC. The encoded protein is CASSYGMPSYNEQFF.

The chain employs TRBV11-2 and TRBJ2-5, with 8 bases matching TRBD2. With V trimmed by 5 bases and J by 3 bases, 11 bases remained unmatched. CDR1 is SGHAT and CDR2 is FQNNGV in the germline V gene. The CDR3 covers 16 residues. CDR3 DNA sequence: TGTGCCAGCAGCCGCCCTATGGTAGCGGGGAAAGAGACCCAGTACTTC. This encodes CASSRPMVAGKETQYF.

This clonotype was seen only a few times. The CDR3 loop is CASSLVFSPTDTQYF. CDR3 nucleotides: TGCGCCAGCAGCTTGGTCTTCTCCCCCACAGATACGCAGTATTTT. The gene calls are TRBV5-1 and TRBJ2-3; D remains unclear. Germline V gene lookup returns CDR1 SGHRS and CDR2 YFSETQ. CDR3 length equals 15 residues. The ends were cut back, 0 bases at V and 2 bases at J, with 10 bases in the middle.

This clonotype occurred a few times. V is TRBV9 and J is TRBJ2-1, with 9 bases matching TRBD2. Looked up from germline, CDR1 is SGDLS and CDR2 is YYNGEE. The CDR3 consists of 17 residues. The trim removed 0 bases at V and 4 bases at J, leaving 8 bases unmatched. The CDR3 region is CASSVGAGGPEYNEQFF. The CDR3 region has the DNA TGTGCCAGCAGCGTAGGGGCGGGAGGGCCAGAGTACAATGAGCAGTTCTTC.

V and J are TRBV6-7 and TRBJ2-3; TRBD1 agrees at 9 bases. TRBV6-7 is sorted into the ORF group, with uncertain function. The CDR3 covers 14 residues. J was trimmed by 4 bases and V by 6 bases; bases with no gene match: 5. The CDR3 reads CASRRTGVADTQYF. The CDR3 nucleotides are TGTGCCAGCAGAAGGACAGGGGTCGCAGATACGCAGTATTTT.

This clonotype was observed a few times. The chain recombines TRBV29-1 with TRBJ1-4, with D unclear. CDR3 length: 11 amino acids. The V and J ends lost 0 bases and 8 bases respectively, with 4 bases between them. CDR1 is SQVTM, CDR2 ANQGSEA, per germline. This CDR3 reads CSVEDQEKLFF. CDR3 DNA: TGCAGCGTTGAAGATCAGGAAAAACTGTTTTTT.